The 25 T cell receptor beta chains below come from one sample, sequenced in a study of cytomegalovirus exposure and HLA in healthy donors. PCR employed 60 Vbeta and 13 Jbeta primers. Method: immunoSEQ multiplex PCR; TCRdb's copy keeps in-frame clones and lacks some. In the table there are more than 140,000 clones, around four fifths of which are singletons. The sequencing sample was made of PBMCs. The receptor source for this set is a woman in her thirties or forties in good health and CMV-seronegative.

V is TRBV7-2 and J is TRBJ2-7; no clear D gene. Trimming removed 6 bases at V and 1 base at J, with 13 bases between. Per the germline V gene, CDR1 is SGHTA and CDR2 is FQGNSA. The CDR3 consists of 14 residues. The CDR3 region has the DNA TGTGCCAGCAGACCCGACTCTGATTCCTACGAGCAGTACTTC. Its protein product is CASRPDSDSYEQYF.

CDR3 DNA sequence: TGTGCCAGCAGTCAAGGGGAGGCTTACGAGCAGTACTTC. Encoded protein: CASSQGEAYEQYF. This sequence joins TRBV28 and TRBJ2-7, with TRBD2 as a possible D gene (6 bases). Per the germline V gene, CDR1 is MDHEN and CDR2 is SYDVKM. CDR3 size: 13 residues. V dropped 5 bases and J dropped 4 bases, with 12 bases sitting between them.

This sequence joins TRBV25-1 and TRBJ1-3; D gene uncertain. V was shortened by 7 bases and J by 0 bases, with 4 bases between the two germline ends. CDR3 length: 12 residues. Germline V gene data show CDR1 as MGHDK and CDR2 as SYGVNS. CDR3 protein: CASTYSGNTIYF. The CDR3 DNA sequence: TGTGCCAGCACCTACTCTGGAAACACCATATATTTT.

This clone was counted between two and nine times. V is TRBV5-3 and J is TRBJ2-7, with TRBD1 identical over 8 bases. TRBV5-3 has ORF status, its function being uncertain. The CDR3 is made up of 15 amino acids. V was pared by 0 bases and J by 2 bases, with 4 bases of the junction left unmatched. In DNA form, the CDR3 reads TGTGCCAGAAGCTTGGGCCAGGGGGCTGCCTACGAGCAGTACTTC. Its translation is CARSLGQGAAYEQYF.

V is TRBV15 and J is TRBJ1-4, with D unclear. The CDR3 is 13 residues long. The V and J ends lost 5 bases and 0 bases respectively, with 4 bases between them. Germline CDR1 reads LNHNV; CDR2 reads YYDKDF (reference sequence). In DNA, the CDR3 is TGTGCCACCAGCCTCCCAACTAATGAAAAACTGTTTTTT. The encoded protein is CATSLPTNEKLFF.

CDR3 sequence: CASSLQGGHGYTF. Here the CDR3 DNA reads TGTGCCAGCAGCTTGCAGGGTGGTCATGGCTACACCTTC. The chain employs TRBV5-4 and TRBJ1-2; weak D call: TRBD1 (5 bases). The CDR3 loop spans 13 amino acids. Germline V lookup: CDR1 SGHNT, CDR2 YYREEE (reference sequence). V dropped 1 base and J dropped 6 bases, with 10 bases sitting between them.

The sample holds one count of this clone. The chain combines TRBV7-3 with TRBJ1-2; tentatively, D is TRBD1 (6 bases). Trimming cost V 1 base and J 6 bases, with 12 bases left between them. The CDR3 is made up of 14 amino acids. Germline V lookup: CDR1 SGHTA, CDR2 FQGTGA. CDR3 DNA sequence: TGTGCCAGCAGCTTAAATATACAGGGAGATGGCTACACCTTC. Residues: CASSLNIQGDGYTF.

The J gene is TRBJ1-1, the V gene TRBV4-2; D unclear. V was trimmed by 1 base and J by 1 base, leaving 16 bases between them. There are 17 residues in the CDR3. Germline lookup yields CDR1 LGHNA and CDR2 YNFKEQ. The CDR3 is CASSQARITVRNTEAFF. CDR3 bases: TGTGCCAGCAGCCAAGCACGGATAACAGTCCGGAACACTGAAGCTTTCTTT.

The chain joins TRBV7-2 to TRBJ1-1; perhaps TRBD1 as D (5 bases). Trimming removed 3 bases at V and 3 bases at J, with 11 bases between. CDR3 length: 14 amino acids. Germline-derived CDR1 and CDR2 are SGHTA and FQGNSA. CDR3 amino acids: CASSFGGFDTEAFF. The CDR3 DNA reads TGTGCCAGCAGCTTTGGGGGGTTTGACACTGAAGCTTTCTTT.

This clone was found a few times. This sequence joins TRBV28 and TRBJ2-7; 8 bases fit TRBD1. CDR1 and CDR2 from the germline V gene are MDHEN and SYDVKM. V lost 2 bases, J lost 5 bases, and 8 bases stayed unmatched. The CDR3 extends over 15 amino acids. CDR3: CASSLTGQGFDEQYF. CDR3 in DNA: TGTGCCAGCAGTTTAACCGGACAGGGTTTCGACGAGCAGTACTTC.

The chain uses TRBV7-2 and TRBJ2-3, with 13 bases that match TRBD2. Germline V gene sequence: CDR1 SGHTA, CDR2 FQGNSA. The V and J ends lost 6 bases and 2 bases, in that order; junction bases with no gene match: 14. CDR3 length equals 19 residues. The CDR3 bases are TGTGCCAGCAGTCGAGTTGGACTAGCGGGAGTTTTTGTCACAGATACGCAGTATTTT. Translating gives CASSRVGLAGVFVTDTQYF.

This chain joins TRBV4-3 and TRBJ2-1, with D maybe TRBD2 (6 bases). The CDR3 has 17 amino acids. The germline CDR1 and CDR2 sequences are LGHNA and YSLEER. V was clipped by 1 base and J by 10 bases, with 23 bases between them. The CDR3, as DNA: TGCGCCAGCAGCCAAGGCAGAGGCGGGATACGTTCGGCGGAGCAGTTCTTC. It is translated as CASSQGRGGIRSAEQFF.

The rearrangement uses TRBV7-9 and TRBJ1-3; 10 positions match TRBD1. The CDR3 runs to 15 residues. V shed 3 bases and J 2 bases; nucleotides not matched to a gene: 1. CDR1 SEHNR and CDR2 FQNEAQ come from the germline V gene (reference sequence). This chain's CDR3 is CASSFGQGAGNTIYF. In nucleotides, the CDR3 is TGTGCCAGCAGCTTTGGACAGGGGGCTGGAAACACCATATATTTT.

The CDR3 spells CASSLFGTQNQPQHF. The DNA for the CDR3 is TGTGCCAGCAGCTTGTTCGGGACACAGAATCAGCCCCAGCATTTT. The rearrangement links TRBV5-8 to TRBJ1-5; tentatively, D is TRBD1 (6 bases). The germline V gene has CDR1 SGHTS and CDR2 YDEGEE. The V end lost 1 base, the J end lost 4 bases, and 12 bases lay between the germline ends. The CDR3 totals 15 residues.

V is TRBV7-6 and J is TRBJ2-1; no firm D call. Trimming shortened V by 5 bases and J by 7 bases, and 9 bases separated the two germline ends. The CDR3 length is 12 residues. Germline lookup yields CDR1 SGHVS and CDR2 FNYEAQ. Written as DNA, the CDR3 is TGTGCCAGCAGCCTGAGGTTGAATGAGCAGTTCTTC. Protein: CASSLRLNEQFF.

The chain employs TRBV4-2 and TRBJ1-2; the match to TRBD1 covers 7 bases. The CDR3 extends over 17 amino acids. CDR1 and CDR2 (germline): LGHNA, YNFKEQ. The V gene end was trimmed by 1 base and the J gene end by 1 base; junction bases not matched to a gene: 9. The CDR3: CASSQGPGTAFNYGYTF. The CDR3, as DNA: TGTGCCAGCAGCCAAGGACCCGGGACAGCCTTTAACTATGGCTACACCTTC.

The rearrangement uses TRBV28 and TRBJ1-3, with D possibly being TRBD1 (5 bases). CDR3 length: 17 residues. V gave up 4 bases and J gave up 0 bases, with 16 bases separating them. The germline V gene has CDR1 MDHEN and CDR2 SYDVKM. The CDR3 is CASSSTQGASSGNTIYF. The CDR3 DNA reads TGTGCCAGCAGTTCAACCCAAGGGGCGAGCTCTGGAAACACCATATATTTT.

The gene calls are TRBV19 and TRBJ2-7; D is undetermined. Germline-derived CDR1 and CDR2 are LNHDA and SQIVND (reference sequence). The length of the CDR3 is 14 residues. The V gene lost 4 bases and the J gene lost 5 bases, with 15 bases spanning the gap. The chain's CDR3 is CASSTSELFHEQYF. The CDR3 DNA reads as TGTGCCAGTAGTACTTCAGAACTATTCCACGAGCAGTACTTC.

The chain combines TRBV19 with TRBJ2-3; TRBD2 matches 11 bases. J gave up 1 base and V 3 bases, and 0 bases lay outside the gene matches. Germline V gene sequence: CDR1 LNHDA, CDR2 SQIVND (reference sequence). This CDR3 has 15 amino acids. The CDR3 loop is CASSMGLAGTDTQYF. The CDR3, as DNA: TGTGCCAGTAGTATGGGACTAGCGGGCACAGATACGCAGTATTTT.

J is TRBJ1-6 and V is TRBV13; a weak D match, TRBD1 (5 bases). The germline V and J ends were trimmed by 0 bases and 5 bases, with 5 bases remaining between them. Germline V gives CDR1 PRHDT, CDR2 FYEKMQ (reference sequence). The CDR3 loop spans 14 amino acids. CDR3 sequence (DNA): TGTGCCAGCAGCTTAGGGACAGATAATTCACCCCTCCACTTT. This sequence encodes CASSLGTDNSPLHF.

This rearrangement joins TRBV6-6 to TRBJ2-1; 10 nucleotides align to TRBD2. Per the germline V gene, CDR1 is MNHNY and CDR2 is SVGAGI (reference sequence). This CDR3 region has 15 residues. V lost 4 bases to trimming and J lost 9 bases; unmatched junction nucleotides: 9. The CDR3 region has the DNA TGTGCCAGCAGTTCCTCGGGGCTAGCGGGAGTTGAGCAGTTCTTC. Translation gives CASSSSGLAGVEQFF.

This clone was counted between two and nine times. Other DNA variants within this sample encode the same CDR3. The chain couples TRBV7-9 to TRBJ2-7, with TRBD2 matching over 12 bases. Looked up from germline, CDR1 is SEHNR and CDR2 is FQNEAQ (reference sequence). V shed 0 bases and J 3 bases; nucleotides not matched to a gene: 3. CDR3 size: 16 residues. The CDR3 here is CASSLALAGGFYEQYF. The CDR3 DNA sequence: TGTGCCAGCAGCTTAGCACTAGCGGGAGGATTCTACGAGCAGTACTTC.

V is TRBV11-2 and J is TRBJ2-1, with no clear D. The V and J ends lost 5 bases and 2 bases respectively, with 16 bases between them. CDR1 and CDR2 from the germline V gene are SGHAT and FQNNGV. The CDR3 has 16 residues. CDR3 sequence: CASSATPGFTYNEQFF. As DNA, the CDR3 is TGTGCCAGCAGCGCTACCCCGGGTTTTACCTACAATGAGCAGTTCTTC. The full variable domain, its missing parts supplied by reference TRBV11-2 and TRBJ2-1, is EAGVAQSPRYKIIEKRQSVAFWCNPISGHATLYWYQQILGQGPKLLIQFQNNGVVDDSQLPKDRFSAERLKGVDSTLKIQPAKLEDSAVYLCASSATPGFTYNEQFFGPGTRLTVL.

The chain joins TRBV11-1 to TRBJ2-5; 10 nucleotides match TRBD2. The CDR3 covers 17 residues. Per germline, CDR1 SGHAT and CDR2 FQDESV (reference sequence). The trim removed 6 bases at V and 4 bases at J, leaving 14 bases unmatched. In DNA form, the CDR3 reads TGTGCCAGCAGGGGTAAAAAGCGGGAGGGCCCTCGAGAGACCCAGTACTTC. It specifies CASRGKKREGPRETQYF.

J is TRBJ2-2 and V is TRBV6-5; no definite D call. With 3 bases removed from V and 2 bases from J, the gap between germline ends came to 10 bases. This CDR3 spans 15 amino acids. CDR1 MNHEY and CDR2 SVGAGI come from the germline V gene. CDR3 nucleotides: TGTGCCAGCAGTTATCACAACCGTAACACCGGGGAGCTGTTTTTT. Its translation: CASSYHNRNTGELFF.